Each of the 7 T cell receptor beta chains below was sequenced from the same sample in a study of cytomegalovirus exposure and HLA in healthy donors. The PCR contained 60 Vbeta and 13 Jbeta primers. Only in-frame clones appear in the TCRdb table, and some are missing; sequencing was by immunoSEQ multiplex PCR. The sample carries under 150,000 clones, over 70% recorded once. Material: PBMCs. The receptors derive from a young man in good health and CMV-seronegative.

This chain connects TRBV19 to TRBJ2-7; 7 bases are a match to TRBD1. The trim removed 5 bases at V and 0 bases at J, leaving 7 bases unmatched. This CDR3 comprises 15 residues. Germline V gene sequence: CDR1 LNHDA, CDR2 SQIVND (reference sequence). CDR3 residues: CASSPGDSSSYEQYF. CDR3 DNA: TGTGCCAGTAGTCCCGGGGACAGTTCCTCCTACGAGCAGTACTTC.

In its sample, this clone was seen once. The chain recombines TRBV11-2 with TRBJ2-7; tentative D call: TRBD1 (6 bases). The CDR3 extends over 13 amino acids. Trimming stripped 1 base from V and 2 bases from J, with 6 bases between. The germline V gene encodes CDR1 SGHAT and CDR2 FQNNGV. The CDR3 DNA sequence: TGTGCCAGCAGCTTAGCAGGGGCCTACGAGCAGTACTTC. Translating gives CASSLAGAYEQYF.

The chain is built from TRBV19 and TRBJ1-3; D may be TRBD1 (6 bases). Germline assignment: CDR1 LNHDA and CDR2 SQIVND (reference sequence). V was cut by 4 bases and J by 2 bases, with 12 bases left in between. The CDR3 totals 15 residues. CDR3 region: CASSSRDIPGNTIYF. CDR3 coding DNA: TGTGCCAGTAGTAGCCGGGACATCCCTGGAAACACCATATATTTT.

V and J are TRBV7-9 and TRBJ1-1; 7 nucleotides agree with TRBD1. Germline-derived CDR1 and CDR2 are SEHNR and FQNEAQ (reference sequence). CDR3 length: 18 residues. Trimming removed 5 bases from V and 3 bases from J; junction bases left unmatched: 18. The CDR3, as DNA: TGTGCCAGCAGCCCTCAAGCGGGGGACAGACTGATGCACACTGAAGCTTTCTTT. Encoded protein: CASSPQAGDRLMHTEAFF.

This clone has more than one count but fewer than ten. The V call is TRBV5-1, the J call TRBJ2-3; D ambiguous. V lost 6 bases and J 3 bases, leaving 14 bases between the germline ends. Per germline, CDR1 SGHRS and CDR2 YFSETQ. The CDR3 loop spans 14 amino acids. The CDR3 DNA sequence: TGCGCCAGCACCTTTTCGACTCGAACAGATACGCAGTATTTT. Protein sequence: CASTFSTRTDTQYF.

The genes are TRBV19 and TRBJ1-4; TRBD1 is a possible D gene (5 bases). Trimming stripped 10 bases from V and 3 bases from J, with 15 bases between. CDR1 and CDR2 (germline): LNHDA, SQIVND (reference sequence). The CDR3 sequence is 14 residues long. CDR3 residues: CATCRGGSNEKLFF. CDR3 DNA: TGTGCCACCTGTAGGGGCGGATCTAATGAAAAACTGTTTTTT.

V gene TRBV7-2 combines with J gene TRBJ2-7; D remains ambiguous. Germline V gene sequence: CDR1 SGHTA, CDR2 FQGNSA. Trimming cost V 4 bases and J 3 bases, with 7 bases left between them. The CDR3 loop spans 12 amino acids. For the CDR3, the DNA is TGTGCCAGCAGCTCCCTCGGCTACGAGCAGTACTTC. Translation: CASSSLGYEQYF.